The rows below give T cell receptor beta chains drawn from one sample of a study of T cells in localized non-small cell lung cancer. TCRdb's copy holds only in-frame clones and misses some; the assay was immunoSEQ multiplex PCR. The table lists tens of thousands of clones, approximately 86% of them singletons, with around 15% in the top ten. Sequencing used peripheral blood, obtained before any cancer treatment. These TCRs come from a man aged 40 to 69 with stage I squamous cell lung carcinoma. Both conserved end residues are part of each CDR3. D genes are given only for firm matches. Size is stated for part of the rows, as once, few or many counts, or as a class when the clone is expanded.

15	TRBV5-4	TRBD2	TRBJ2-3	-	TGTGCCAGCAGCTTTAGCGGGGGGGCAACAGATACGCAGTATTTT	CASSFSGGATDTQYF
15	TRBV5-1	TRBD1	TRBJ1-1	-	TGCGCCAGCAGCTTGGCCACAGGGGCGAGGGCTGAAGCTTTCTTT	CASSLATGARAEAFF
15	TRBV5-1	-	TRBJ2-7	-	TGCGCCAGCAGCTCCGGACTTCGGGGCCTCTACGAGCAGTACTTC	CASSSGLRGLYEQYF
14	TRBV19	TRBD1	TRBJ1-1	-	TGTGCCAGTAGTTCGGGACAGACGAACACTGAAGCTTTCTTT	CASSSGQTNTEAFF
16	TRBV5-1	TRBD2	TRBJ2-3	-	TGCGCCAGCAGCTTGGCAGCGGGGGGGCGAACAGATACGCAGTATTTT	CASSLAAGGRTDTQYF
14	TRBV6-1	-	TRBJ1-2	-	TGTGCCAGCAGTGGGGACACGGCGTCGCGGGGCTACACCTTC	CASSGDTASRGYTF
16	TRBV2	-	TRBJ1-5	-	TGTGCCAGCAGTGAAGCGCGGGGAATGGGCAATCAGCCCCAGCATTTT	CASSEARGMGNQPQHF
16	TRBV2	TRBD1	TRBJ1-2	-	TGTGCCAGCAGTGAAAACCGGGACAGGGAATACTATGGCTACACCTTC	CASSENRDREYYGYTF
13	TRBV21-1	-	TRBJ1-2	-	TGTGCCAGCAGGGACAGGGGCGACTATGGCTACACCTTC	CASRDRGDYGYTF
13	TRBV11-2	-	TRBJ2-5	once	TGTGCCAGCAGCTTAGAGGGGGGGGCAGCTCAGTACTTC	CASSLEGGAAQYF
15	TRBV6-5	TRBD1	TRBJ2-7	-	TGTGCCAGCAGTATTAACGGACAGGGGGCCCACGAGCAGTACTTC	CASSINGQGAHEQYF
13	TRBV6-1	-	TRBJ1-2	-	TGTGCCAGCAGTGGAACAGCGATCGCTGGCTACACCTTC	CASSGTAIAGYTF
19	TRBV19	-	TRBJ1-1	once	TGTGCCAGTAGTTCAAGACGAGGGGATATAGATGCGAGGACCACTGAAGCTTTCTTT	CASSSRRGDIDARTTEAFF
14	TRBV5-4	TRBD1	TRBJ1-1	-	TGTGCCAGCAGCGGGACAGGGGTGAACACTGAAGCTTTCTTT	CASSGTGVNTEAFF
14	TRBV6-5	-	TRBJ1-1	-	TGTGCCAGCAGTCACAGGGAAAGGAACACTGAAGCTTTCTTT	CASSHRERNTEAFF
17	TRBV28	-	TRBJ2-7	-	TGTGCCAGCAGACTCTCAATCCGGGAGCGATATAACCACGAGCAGTACTTC	CASRLSIRERYNHEQYF
13	TRBV7-6	-	TRBJ2-5	-	TGTGCCAGCAGCCCGGGTGCCCCCGGGACCCAGTACTTC	CASSPGAPGTQYF
16	TRBV27	-	TRBJ1-6	-	TGTGCCAGCAGTTTATTCCGACAGGCCTTTAATTCACCCCTCCACTTT	CASSLFRQAFNSPLHF
12	TRBV6-5	-	TRBJ2-7	-	TGTGCCAGCAGGAGAGGAGGTGGCGAGCAGTACTTC	CASRRGGGEQYF
15	TRBV5-1	-	TRBJ1-2	few	TGCGCCAGCAGCTTGGACGGACAGACCAACTATGGCTACACCTTC	CASSLDGQTNYGYTF
15	TRBV5-4	-	TRBJ2-7	once	TGTGCCAGCAGCACAGGGACCCTGGGGAGCTACGAGCAGTACTTC	CASSTGTLGSYEQYF
13	TRBV7-9	-	TRBJ1-1	-	TGTGCCAGCAGCTTACAGGGGTCGGCTGAAGCTTTCTTT	CASSLQGSAEAFF